Below, 28 T cell receptor beta chains from the same sample are listed, as sequenced in a study of OX40 agonist ivuxolimab in advanced cancers. The assay was immunoSEQ multiplex PCR, and TCRdb's table has in-frame clones only and misses some. The sample includes tens of thousands of clones, about 86% seen only once; the top ten take over 5%. The source material was CD4+ or CD8+ T cells sorted from blood, sampled in a trial of the OX40 agonist ivuxolimab. These receptors were obtained from an adult with an advanced solid tumor such as melanoma, head and neck, liver or kidney cancer.

The genes are TRBV11-2 and TRBJ2-1, with 13 bases aligning to TRBD2. The J segment lost 8 bases and the V segment lost 3 bases, leaving 10 bases of the junction unmatched. From germline, CDR1 is SGHAT and CDR2 FQNNGV. The length of the CDR3 is 17 residues. The CDR3 spells CASSFPRTSGRMDEQFF. CDR3 DNA sequence: TGTGCCAGCAGCTTCCCCCGGACTAGCGGGAGAATGGATGAGCAGTTCTTC.

The V and J genes are TRBV28 and TRBJ2-3; D is possibly TRBD1 or TRBD2 (5 bases each). This CDR3 has 16 residues. Per the germline V gene, CDR1 is MDHEN and CDR2 is SYDVKM. The V end was cut by 5 bases, the J end by 3 bases, with 18 bases between. CDR3 residues: CASSLVRDLATDTQYF. DNA of the CDR3: TGTGCCAGCAGTCTAGTCCGGGACCTGGCAACAGATACGCAGTATTTT. Drawing the rest from reference TRBV28 and TRBJ2-3, the complete variable domain is DVKVTQSSRYLVKRTGEKVFLECVQDMDHENMFWYRQDPGLGLRLIYFSYDVKMKEKGDIPEGYSVSREKKERFSLILESASTNQTSMYLCASSLVRDLATDTQYFGPGTRLTVL.

The rearrangement uses TRBV29-1 and TRBJ2-1, with D hard to call. Germline lookup yields CDR1 SQVTM and CDR2 ANQGSEA. The CDR3 length is 11 residues. With 7 bases removed from V and 7 bases from J, the gap between germline ends came to 11 bases. The CDR3 loop is CSGTQNNEQFF. The CDR3 nucleotides are TGCAGCGGGACCCAGAATAATGAGCAGTTCTTC.

The chain has TRBV28 and TRBJ1-1, with D perhaps matching TRBD1 (5 bases). CDR3 length: 18 residues. The V gene's germline CDR1 is MDHEN and CDR2 SYDVKM. V lost 4 bases, J lost 1 base, and 22 bases lay in between. Here the CDR3 reads CASSSNTASRARNTEAFF. In nucleotides, the CDR3 is TGTGCCAGCAGTTCCAATACCGCCAGCAGGGCTAGGAACACTGAAGCTTTCTTT. Filled out from reference TRBV28 and TRBJ1-1, the complete variable domain reads DVKVTQSSRYLVKRTGEKVFLECVQDMDHENMFWYRQDPGLGLRLIYFSYDVKMKEKGDIPEGYSVSREKKERFSLILESASTNQTSMYLCASSSNTASRARNTEAFFGQGTRLTVV.

V is TRBV4-1 and J is TRBJ1-1; no clear D. CDR1 MGHRA and CDR2 YSYEKL come from the germline V gene. CDR3 length: 15 amino acids. Trimming cost V 1 base and J 4 bases, with 13 bases left between them. CDR3 region: CASSQGGGLATEAFF. CDR3 nucleotides: TGCGCCAGCAGCCAAGGGGGAGGCTTGGCCACTGAAGCTTTCTTT.

This chain joins TRBV28 and TRBJ2-7; no firm D call. V lost 8 bases and J lost 4, with 0 bases in between. Germline lookup yields CDR1 MDHEN and CDR2 SYDVKM. There are 8 residues in the CDR3. The CDR3 DNA reads as TGTGCCAGCTACGAGCAGTACGTC. Its translation: CASYEQYV.

The chain employs TRBV6-5 and TRBJ1-4; 9 nucleotides match TRBD1. With V trimmed by 2 bases and J by 7 bases, 8 bases remained unmatched. This CDR3 has 16 amino acids. Germline loops: CDR1 MNHEY, CDR2 SVGAGI. For the CDR3, the DNA is TGTGCCAGCAGTTACCTGCCGGGACAGGGAATTGAAAAACTGTTTTTT. Translated, it gives CASSYLPGQGIEKLFF.

The V gene is TRBV5-1, the J gene TRBJ1-2; D is unclear. The CDR3 runs to 15 residues. Germline-derived CDR1 and CDR2 are SGHRS and YFSETQ. V dropped 0 bases and J dropped 2 bases, with 11 bases sitting between them. The CDR3 here is CASSLGAVLNYGYTF. The CDR3 nucleotides read TGCGCCAGCAGCTTGGGAGCGGTGCTCAACTATGGCTACACCTTC.

The chain is built from TRBV6-5 and TRBJ2-5; TRBD2 matches 7 bases. Germline CDR1 reads MNHEY; CDR2 reads SVGAGI. V was clipped by 10 bases and J by 3 bases; unmatched bases: 5. This CDR3 comprises 12 residues. The CDR3 DNA reads as TGTGCCACGGAGGGAGGGGAAGAGACCCAGTACTTC. Protein: CATEGGEETQYF.

V usage is TRBV4-1 and J usage is TRBJ1-5; possibly TRBD1 for D (5 bases). The CDR3 is 16 residues long. Germline loops: CDR1 MGHRA, CDR2 YSYEKL. V shed 3 bases and J shed 7 bases, with 19 bases lying between them. In nucleotides, the CDR3 is TGCGCCAGCAGCCAGGGGGGGGATATGGCGTGGCAGCCCCAGCATTTT. Translated: CASSQGGDMAWQPQHF.

The chain joins TRBV28 to TRBJ1-2; 9 bases are a match to TRBD1. Germline V gene lookup returns CDR1 MDHEN and CDR2 SYDVKM. J was trimmed by 7 bases and V by 2 bases; bases with no gene match: 5. CDR3 length equals 14 residues. For the CDR3, the DNA is TGTGCCAGCAGTTTAACCGGGACAGGGTTTGGCTACACCTTC. Its translation is CASSLTGTGFGYTF.

This clone was detected once. The chain recombines TRBV6-5 with TRBJ2-7; TRBD2 matches 9 bases. The CDR3 loop spans 14 amino acids. The junction had 5 bases not matched to a gene; V was cut back by 2 bases and J by 6 bases. Germline loops: CDR1 MNHEY, CDR2 SVGAGI. CDR3 bases: TGTGCCAGCAGTTACGGGACTAGCTCTTTCGAGCAGTACTTC. This gives the protein CASSYGTSSFEQYF.

J is TRBJ2-1 and V is TRBV27, with 9 bases lining up with TRBD1. Germline assignment: CDR1 MNHEY and CDR2 SMNVEV (reference sequence). CDR3 length: 14 amino acids. Trimming removed 6 bases from V and 3 bases from J; junction bases left unmatched: 3. DNA of the CDR3: TGTGCCAGCAGCCCGACAGGGGGCTACAATGAGCAGTTCTTC. Protein: CASSPTGGYNEQFF.

The CDR3 DNA follows: TGTGCCAGCAGTTTAGCGGGAGCCAAAAACATTCAGTACTTC. This encodes CASSLAGAKNIQYF. This chain links TRBV28 with TRBJ2-4; TRBD2 might be the D (5 bases). Germline CDR1 MDHEN, CDR2 SYDVKM. V gave up 2 bases and J gave up 0 bases, with 5 bases separating them. CDR3 size: 14 residues.

The chain is built from TRBV29-1 and TRBJ1-2; D is perhaps TRBD1 (5 bases). The CDR3 has 12 amino acids. V lost 7 bases to trimming and J lost 8 bases, with 17 bases between them. Germline CDR1 SQVTM, CDR2 ANQGSEA. The CDR3 protein is CSAPSGAGGYTF. For the CDR3, the DNA is TGCAGCGCCCCTTCTGGGGCTGGCGGCTACACCTTC.

This chain links TRBV7-6 with TRBJ2-2; no definite D call. The germline gives CDR1 SGHVS, CDR2 FNYEAQ. Trimming stripped 6 bases from V and 6 bases from J, with 14 bases between. This CDR3 comprises 14 residues. This CDR3 reads CASSSVLRSGELFF. Written as DNA, the CDR3 is TGTGCCAGCAGTTCCGTGCTTAGATCCGGGGAGCTGTTTTTT.

This chain connects TRBV5-1 to TRBJ2-7; TRBD1 or TRBD2 may be the D gene (5 bases each). Trimming removed 4 bases from V and 2 bases from J, with 22 bases in between. Germline V gene sequence: CDR1 SGHRS, CDR2 YFSETQ. CDR3 size: 17 residues. The CDR3 sequence is CASSRFQPGTYPYEQYV. As DNA, the CDR3 is TGCGCCAGCAGCCGATTTCAACCCGGGACCTACCCCTACGAGCAGTACGTC.

The chain links TRBV28 to TRBJ2-3, with D possibly being TRBD1 (5 bases). The V and J ends lost 6 bases and 1 base respectively, with 11 bases between them. Germline lookup yields CDR1 MDHEN and CDR2 SYDVKM. The CDR3 contains 14 residues. CDR3 residues: CASSFLQGTDTQYF. CDR3 coding DNA: TGTGCCAGCAGCTTCTTACAGGGCACAGATACGCAGTATTTT.

This clone was counted a few times. The chain recombines TRBV7-8 with TRBJ2-2; 10 nucleotides align to TRBD2. Germline trimming cut 5 bases from V and 4 bases from J; bases unmatched to any gene: 7. Germline CDR1 is SGHVS and CDR2 is FQNEAQ. This CDR3 is 16 amino acids long. The CDR3 sequence is CASSERSGRTTGELFF. The DNA for the CDR3 is TGTGCCAGCAGCGAACGTAGCGGGAGGACCACCGGGGAGCTGTTTTTT.

The chain recombines TRBV6-1 with TRBJ2-3; maybe TRBD2 (6 bases). CDR3 length: 14 residues. The germline gives CDR1 MNHNS, CDR2 SASEGT. The V end was cut by 6 bases, the J end by 5 bases, with 15 bases between. CDR3 amino acids: CASSQLLGGDTQYF. The CDR3 DNA follows: TGTGCCAGCAGCCAGCTCCTGGGGGGAGATACGCAGTATTTT.

The chain employs TRBV7-2 and TRBJ1-3, with unresolved D. Looked up from germline, CDR1 is SGHTA and CDR2 is FQGNSA. The CDR3 has 14 amino acids. With 1 base removed from V and 0 bases from J, the gap between germline ends came to 4 bases. The CDR3 DNA sequence: TGTGCCAGCAGCTTAGGGGGCTCTGGAAACACCATATATTTT. This encodes CASSLGGSGNTIYF.

The chain employs TRBV10-1 and TRBJ1-5; no definite D call. Germline V gives CDR1 WNHNN, CDR2 SYGVQD (reference sequence). Trimming pared 1 base from V and 5 bases from J, leaving 6 bases between. This CDR3 has 13 residues. The CDR3 nucleotides are TGCGCCAGCAGTGAGTATACGGATCAGCCCCAGCATTTT. Protein: CASSEYTDQPQHF.

This clone has just one count. The CDR3 is CASSKRQGRDEQYV. The CDR3 region has the DNA TGTGCCAGCAGCAAAAGACAGGGGAGGGACGAGCAGTACGTC. The rearrangement uses TRBV21-1 and TRBJ2-7; TRBD1, the table's D call, was not compared with the DNA. TRBV21-1 represents a pseudogene. The CDR3 runs to 14 residues.

This clone was seen once. In DNA form, the CDR3 reads TGTGCCAGCAGCTTACAGGGCTCCTACAATGAGCAGTTCTTC. Residues: CASSLQGSYNEQFF. The chain couples TRBV11-3 to TRBJ2-1, with D possibly being TRBD1 (5 bases). V shed 2 bases and J shed 0 bases, with 5 bases lying between them. The CDR3 loop spans 14 amino acids. Germline loops: CDR1 SGHNT, CDR2 YENEEA.

Relative to its sample, this clone is medium-sized. This chain connects TRBV7-6 to TRBJ2-7; possible D gene TRBD1, 6 bases. The germline CDR1 and CDR2 sequences are SGHVS and FNYEAQ. The CDR3 runs 14 residues. The ends were cut back, 1 base at V and 3 bases at J, with 10 bases in the middle. CDR3 coding DNA: TGTGCCAGCAGCTTAGATCCGGGACACTACGAGCAGTACTTC. It encodes CASSLDPGHYEQYF.

This clone came up a few times. The rearrangement uses TRBV7-9 and TRBJ1-5, with 7 bases identical to TRBD1. The CDR3 sequence is 15 residues long. CDR1 is SEHNR, CDR2 FQNEAQ, per germline (reference sequence). J lost 1 base, V lost 4 bases, and 4 bases had no gene match. CDR3 sequence: CASSSGTASNQPQHF. CDR3 DNA sequence: TGTGCCAGCAGCTCCGGGACAGCCAGCAATCAGCCCCAGCATTTT. Filled out from reference TRBV7-9 and TRBJ1-5, the complete variable domain reads DTGVSQNPRHKITKRGQNVTFRCDPISEHNRLYWYRQTLGQGPEFLTYFQNEAQLEKSRLLSDRFSAERPKGSFSTLEIQRTEQGDSAMYLCASSSGTASNQPQHFGDGTRLSIL.

The CDR3 DNA is TGCGCCAGCAGCTTGTGGGACAGGGGAGTCACTGAAGCTTTCTTT. Amino acids: CASSLWDRGVTEAFF. V and J are TRBV5-1 and TRBJ1-1; 10 positions agree with TRBD1. Germline loops: CDR1 SGHRS, CDR2 YFSETQ. The length of the CDR3 is 15 residues. With 1 base clipped from V and 4 bases from J, the junction kept 4 bases outside the gene matches.

CDR3 bases: TGTGCCAGCAACCAGGACAGGGGAATGGTCAAAAACATTCAGTACTTC. Amino acid sequence: CASNQDRGMVKNIQYF. This chain connects TRBV14 to TRBJ2-4; 9 bases map to TRBD1. The germline CDR1 and CDR2 sequences are SGHDN and FVKESK. This CDR3 region has 16 residues. V shed 7 bases, J shed 3 bases, and the junction held 10 bases outside the gene matches.